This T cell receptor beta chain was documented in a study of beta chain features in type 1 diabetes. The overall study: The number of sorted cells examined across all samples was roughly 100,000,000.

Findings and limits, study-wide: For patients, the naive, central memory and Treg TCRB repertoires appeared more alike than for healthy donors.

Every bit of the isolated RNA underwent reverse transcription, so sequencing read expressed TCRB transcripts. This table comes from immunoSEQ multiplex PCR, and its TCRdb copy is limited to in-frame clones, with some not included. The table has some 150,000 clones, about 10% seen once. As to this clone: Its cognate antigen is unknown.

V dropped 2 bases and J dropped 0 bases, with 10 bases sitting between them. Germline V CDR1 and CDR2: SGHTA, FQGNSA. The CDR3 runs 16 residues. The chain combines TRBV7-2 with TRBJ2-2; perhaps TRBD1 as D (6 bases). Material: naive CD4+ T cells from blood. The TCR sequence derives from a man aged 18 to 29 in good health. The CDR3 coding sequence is TGTGCCAGCAGCTTACTCGACAGGACGAACACCGGGGAGCTGTTTTTT. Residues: CASSLLDRTNTGELFF. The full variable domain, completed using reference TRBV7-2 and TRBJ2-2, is GAGVSQSPSNKVTEKGKDVELRCDPISGHTALYWYRQSLGQGLEFLIYFQGNSAPDKSGLPSDRFSAERTGGSVSTLTIQRTQQEDSAVYLCASSLLDRTNTGELFFGEGSRLTVL.